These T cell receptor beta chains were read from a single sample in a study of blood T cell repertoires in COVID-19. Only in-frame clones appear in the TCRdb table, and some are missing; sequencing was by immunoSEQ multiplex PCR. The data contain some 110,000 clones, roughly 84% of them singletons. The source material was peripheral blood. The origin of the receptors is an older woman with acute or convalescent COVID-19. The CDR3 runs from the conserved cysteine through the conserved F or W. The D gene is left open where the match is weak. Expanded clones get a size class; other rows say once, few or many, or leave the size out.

TGTGCCAGCAGCTACCGTAGACAGGGCGGCACCGGGGAGCTGTTTTTT	CASSYRRQGGTGELFF	TRBD1	TRBV6-5	16	.	TRBJ2-2
TGCAGCGTTGGCGGTGGGACAGATACGCAGTATTTT	CSVGGGTDTQYF	.	TRBV29-1	12	once	TRBJ2-3
TGTGCCAGTAGCTCCGGGACAGGGGGGCGTAATGAAAAACTGTTTTTT	CASSSGTGGRNEKLFF	TRBD1	TRBV19	16	few	TRBJ1-4
TGCGCCAGCAGCCTTTGGGGCAGCGCGAACACCGGGGAGCTGTTTTTT	CASSLWGSANTGELFF	.	TRBV5-1	16	.	TRBJ2-2
TGTGCCAGCAGTGAAGTGTCAGGGGGCTATGGCTACACCTTC	CASSEVSGGYGYTF	TRBD1	TRBV2	14	.	TRBJ1-2
TGTGCCAGCAGTTTCGGGGCTGGAAACACCATATATTTT	CASSFGAGNTIYF	.	TRBV12-3/TRBV12-4	13	.	TRBJ1-3
TGTGCCAGCAGTGGACAGGGGTTAGGGAACACTGAAGCTTTCTTT	CASSGQGLGNTEAFF	TRBD1	TRBV5-6	15	.	TRBJ1-1
TGTGCCAGCAGCTTATTACAGGGGATAAATGGAAACACCATATATTTT	CASSLLQGINGNTIYF	TRBD1	TRBV7-8	16	.	TRBJ1-3
TGTGCCAGCAGCCAAGCGGGGGGCACCGGGGAGCTGTTTTTT	CASSQAGGTGELFF	TRBD2	TRBV3-1/TRBV3-2	14	once	TRBJ2-2
TGTGCCAGCAGTTCTACAGATACGCAGTATTTT	CASSSTDTQYF	.	TRBV6-5	11	.	TRBJ2-3
TGTGCCAGTAGCCGGTCAGGGGTCAGCTCCTACGAGCAGTACTTC	CASSRSGVSSYEQYF	.	TRBV19	15	once	TRBJ2-7
TGTGCCAGCAGCGGGAGGGACACGACTTACAATGAGCAGTTCTTC	CASSGRDTTYNEQFF	.	TRBV7-9	15	.	TRBJ2-1
TGTGCCAGTAGTATAAGGTCTAGCGTTAGCACAGATACGCAGTATTTT	CASSIRSSVSTDTQYF	.	TRBV19	16	few	TRBJ2-3
TGTGCCAGCAGCCGGGGACAGTTGAACACTGAAGCTTTCTTT	CASSRGQLNTEAFF	TRBD1	TRBV3-1/TRBV3-2	14	.	TRBJ1-1
TGTGCCAGCAGCGTAGAAGCGGGAGAGCAGTTCTTC	CASSVEAGEQFF	TRBD2	TRBV9	12	.	TRBJ2-1
TGTGCCAGCAGCCAAGGTCAGGGAACTGAAGCTTTCTTT	CASSQGQGTEAFF	.	TRBV3-1/TRBV3-2	13	.	TRBJ1-1
TGTGCCAGCAGCTTAGAGGGGGTAACTGAAGCTTTCTTT	CASSLEGVTEAFF	.	TRBV7-2	13	.	TRBJ1-1
TGTGCCAGCAGCCTGGGAGGAGGAAGGGACACCGGGGAGCTGTTTTTT	CASSLGGGRDTGELFF	.	TRBV5-4	16	.	TRBJ2-2
TGTGCCAGCAGCGTAGGGTCTAGCGGGAATGAGCAGTTCTTC	CASSVGSSGNEQFF	TRBD2	TRBV9	14	.	TRBJ2-1
TGTGCCACCAGTGATGCACAGGGGATGCAAGAGACCCAGTACTTC	CATSDAQGMQETQYF	TRBD1	TRBV24-1	15	.	TRBJ2-5
TGTGCCAGCTCACCTTCTAAAACCGGGACAGGGGCGATAGCTTTCTTT	CASSPSKTGTGAIAFF	TRBD1	TRBV18	16	.	TRBJ1-1
TGTGCCTGGAGTCTAGGACAGGGGGCTTGGGAAAAACTGTTTTTT	CAWSLGQGAWEKLFF	TRBD1	TRBV30	15	.	TRBJ1-4
TGTGCCAGCAGTAAAGGGACAGGGACCTACAATGAGCAGTTCTTC	CASSKGTGTYNEQFF	TRBD1	TRBV27	15	.	TRBJ2-1
TGTGCCAGCAGCGCCTGGACAGGGGAAAACACCATATATTTT	CASSAWTGENTIYF	TRBD1	TRBV9	14	.	TRBJ1-3
TGTGCCAGTAGTAGGGACAGGGTCCGCGAGCAGTACTTC	CASSRDRVREQYF	TRBD1	TRBV19	13	.	TRBJ2-7
TGTGCCAGCAGTGAACTAGCGGGAGTCTCTAGTGAGCAGTTCTTC	CASSELAGVSSEQFF	TRBD2	TRBV6-4	15	.	TRBJ2-1
TGTGCCAGCAGCTTACCGACAGGGTTTTCCTACGAGCAGTACTTC	CASSLPTGFSYEQYF	TRBD1	TRBV11-2	15	few	TRBJ2-7
TGTGCCAGCAGCTCTGGCGGACTTTCCACCTACGAGCAGTACTTC	CASSSGGLSTYEQYF	.	TRBV7-2	15	.	TRBJ2-7
TGTGCCAGCAGTTACGCCGGGCTACAGGGGACTAATGAAAAACTGTTTTTT	CASSYAGLQGTNEKLFF	TRBD1	TRBV6-2/TRBV6-3	17	.	TRBJ1-4
TGTGCCAGTAGTACCCCCAGACTAGGAGACTACGAGCAGTACTTC	CASSTPRLGDYEQYF	.	TRBV19	15	.	TRBJ2-7
TGTGCCAGCACCCGAGGCAGCTACACAGATACGCAGTATTTT	CASTRGSYTDTQYF	.	TRBV28	14	.	TRBJ2-3
TGTGCCAGCAGGGCGGATTCAACAGATACGCAGTATTTT	CASRADSTDTQYF	.	TRBV6-5	13	few	TRBJ2-3
TGCCCGGGGATCCCCGGGACAGGGTTTTCGATGGGCGATCAGCCCCAGCATTTT	CPGIPGTGFSMGDQPQHF	TRBD1	TRBV23-1	18	.	TRBJ1-5
TGCGCCAGCAGCTTGTACGAGACAGGGGGAGAGACCCAGTACTTC	CASSLYETGGETQYF	TRBD1	TRBV5-1	15	.	TRBJ2-5
TGTGCCAGCTCACCACAGGGGCAACTAGCGTCTTACGAGCAGTACTTC	CASSPQGQLASYEQYF	TRBD2	TRBV18	16	.	TRBJ2-7
TGTGCCTGGGAGAGACAGGGGGCTATCTACAATGAGCAGTTCTTC	CAWERQGAIYNEQFF	TRBD1	TRBV30	15	.	TRBJ2-1
TGCGCCAGCAGCCAAGACGAGGGCACTGAAGCTTTCTTT	CASSQDEGTEAFF	.	TRBV4-1	13	.	TRBJ1-1
TGTGCCAGTTTGACCTACAGGGGGCGCGACGATGAGCAGTTCTTC	CASLTYRGRDDEQFF	.	TRBV21-1	15	few	TRBJ2-1
TGTGCCAGCAGCTTAGACCCGGCAGGGGGCGAAAAACTGTTTTTT	CASSLDPAGGEKLFF	TRBD1	TRBV7-9	15	.	TRBJ1-4
TGCAGCGTTGGTCTAGCGGGGGGTTACAATGAGCAGTTCTTC	CSVGLAGGYNEQFF	TRBD2	TRBV29-1	14	few	TRBJ2-1
TGTGCCAGCAGTCCGGGGACAGGGAGGGAGACCCAGTACTTC	CASSPGTGRETQYF	TRBD1	TRBV27	14	few	TRBJ2-5
TGTGCCTGGACCGTCTCCTACAATGAGCAGTTCTTC	CAWTVSYNEQFF	.	TRBV30	12	.	TRBJ2-1
TGCAGCGTTGGCAACCCGGGGAGAGAGCAGTACTTC	CSVGNPGREQYF	.	TRBV29-1	12	.	TRBJ2-7
TGTGCCAGCAGGGAACCTTCAGCCGGGGAGGGGGGCTACACCTTC	CASREPSAGEGGYTF	.	TRBV28	15	few	TRBJ1-2
TGTGCCAGCAGCTTGTCCAGGAACACTGAAGCTTTCTTT	CASSLSRNTEAFF	.	TRBV7-3	13	.	TRBJ1-1
TGTGCCAGCAGCTTAGTAGTAGCCGGGACAGGGCGTGAAAAACTGTTTTTT	CASSLVVAGTGREKLFF	TRBD1	TRBV7-8	17	.	TRBJ1-4
TGTGCCAGCAGGGGTGACAGGGGAAATCAGCCCCAGCATTTT	CASRGDRGNQPQHF	TRBD1	TRBV2	14	few	TRBJ1-5
TGTGCCAGCAGTGAAGGGGCAGGGGGCGGTGATACGCAGTATTTT	CASSEGAGGGDTQYF	TRBD1	TRBV2	15	.	TRBJ2-3
TGTGCCAGCAGCCTTTCCGGGACAGGCTTAGATACGCAGTATTTT	CASSLSGTGLDTQYF	TRBD1	TRBV9	15	.	TRBJ2-3
TGTGCCAGCAGCCAAGATTGGCGGGGAGTAAGTGAAGCTTTCTTT	CASSQDWRGVSEAFF	.	TRBV3-1/TRBV3-2	15	.	TRBJ1-1
TGTGCCAGTAGTATATTATCACTTCCCTCTGGGGCCAACGTCCTGACTTTC	CASSILSLPSGANVLTF	.	TRBV19	17	.	TRBJ2-6
TGCGCCAGCAGCACCTTACCACGAGCCTCTGGAAACACCATATATTTT	CASSTLPRASGNTIYF	.	TRBV5-1	16	.	TRBJ1-3
TGTGCCAGCGGCAGGGCTACCTCCCCCTTTTTTAAGTACTTC	CASGRATSPFFKYF	.	TRBV2	14	.	TRBJ2-7
TGTGCCAGCACCGCTAACCTAGCAGTGAAAGAGACCCAGTACTTC	CASTANLAVKETQYF	.	TRBV2	15	.	TRBJ2-5
TGTGCCAGCAGTCGTCAACAGGGACGCACAGATACGCAGTATTTT	CASSRQQGRTDTQYF	.	TRBV7-6	15	few	TRBJ2-3
TGCGCCAGCAGCTCTCAGGGAATTGAAAGCGGCTACACCTTC	CASSSQGIESGYTF	.	TRBV5-1	14	.	TRBJ1-2